This T cell receptor (beta chain) was recovered during a study of response to subunit inactivated influenza vaccine. MiXCR, applied by TCRdb to the RT-PCR reads, yields one record per CDR3 protein. The sample yields some 200,000 distinct CDR3 sequences, 9.5% to 15% seen once. This clonotype appeared many times. J lost 2 bases, V lost 3 bases, and 4 bases had no gene match. The CDR3 spans 15 residues. From germline, CDR1 is LGHNA and CDR2 YNFKEQ. The same sample was also studied in work on T cells expressing NK-cell markers. That study reports: Generation of TCR beta cDNA was performed by 5'RACE template switching incorporating UMIs. These clonotypes also led the CD3+CD56-NKG2C+ fraction in several donors.

The V and J genes are TRBV4-2 and TRBJ1-5; 7 nucleotides agree with TRBD1. The sequence came from a man aged 45-65 years who received an inactivated influenza vaccine. The sample consisted of CD8+ T cells sorted from PBMCs, taken approximately 13 days after vaccination. CDR3 DNA: TGTGCCAGCAGCCAGGTTGGACAGGGCAATCAGCCCCAGCATTTT. Protein sequence: CASSQVGQGNQPQHF.